Listed below are T cell receptor beta chains from one sample, sequenced in a study of Graves' ophthalmopathy and Graves' hyperthyroidism. TCRdb reanalysed the multiplex PCR reads using MiXCR and keeps one entry per CDR3 protein. The sample has 620,000 or so distinct CDR3 sequences; over 20% are singletons. The source material was peripheral blood. These receptors were obtained from a woman between 18 and 29 years old with stable Graves' hyperthyroidism. Some clones in this sample may be carry-over from other donors' samples. The CDR3 runs from the conserved cysteine through the conserved F or W. D genes are given only for firm matches. Where a row states a size, it is once, few, many or the class of an expanded clone; other rows omit it.

clone_size: many
j_call: TRBJ2-6
v_call: TRBV27
d_call: -
cdr3_aa: CASSGDASSGANVLTF
cdr3_nt: TGTGCCAGCAGTGGAGATGCTAGCTCTGGGGCCAACGTCCTGACTTTC

clone_size: many
j_call: TRBJ2-7
v_call: TRBV5-1
d_call: TRBD1
cdr3_aa: CASSPEGTGGYYEQYF
cdr3_nt: TGCGCCAGCAGCCCAGAAGGGACAGGGGGATACTACGAGCAGTACTTC

clone_size: once
j_call: TRBJ2-7
v_call: TRBV6-1
d_call: -
cdr3_aa: CASSEGAPQYF
cdr3_nt: TGTGCCAGCAGTGAAGGGGCACCGCAGTACTTC

clone_size: many
j_call: TRBJ1-6
v_call: TRBV20-1
d_call: -
cdr3_aa: CSAHGRGNNSPLHF
cdr3_nt: TGCAGTGCTCACGGTCGGGGTAATAATTCACCCCTCCACTTT

clone_size: many
j_call: TRBJ2-7
v_call: TRBV7-6
d_call: -
cdr3_aa: CASSPEAKGRVLYEQYF
cdr3_nt: TGTGCCAGCAGCCCCGAGGCCAAGGGACGGGTTCTCTACGAGCAGTACTTC

clone_size: few
j_call: TRBJ2-2
v_call: TRBV15
d_call: -
cdr3_aa: CATSRDPHTGELFF
cdr3_nt: TGTGCCACCAGCAGAGATCCGCACACCGGGGAGCTGTTTTTT

clone_size: -
j_call: TRBJ2-2
v_call: TRBV28
d_call: TRBD1
cdr3_aa: CAIRTGGATGELFF
cdr3_nt: TGTGCCATCCGGACAGGGGGCGCTACCGGGGAGCTGTTTTTT

clone_size: many
j_call: TRBJ1-2
v_call: TRBV10-3
d_call: -
cdr3_aa: CAISESIFLQGTGYTF
cdr3_nt: TGTGCCATCAGTGAGTCGATATTCCTTCAGGGTACTGGCTACACCTTC

clone_size: -
j_call: TRBJ1-1
v_call: TRBV27
d_call: -
cdr3_aa: CASSSLKAMNTEAFF
cdr3_nt: TGTGCCAGCAGTTCCCTCAAGGCGATGAACACTGAAGCTTTCTTT

clone_size: many
j_call: TRBJ2-7
v_call: TRBV4-2
d_call: -
cdr3_aa: CASSLDGGGLSEQYF
cdr3_nt: TGTGCCAGCAGCCTAGACGGTGGGGGGCTGTCCGAGCAGTACTTC

clone_size: many
j_call: TRBJ1-5
v_call: TRBV20-1
d_call: -
cdr3_aa: CSARSHSNQPQHF
cdr3_nt: TGCAGTGCTAGAAGTCATAGCAATCAGCCCCAGCATTTT

clone_size: many
j_call: TRBJ2-2
v_call: TRBV2
d_call: TRBD2
cdr3_aa: CASSEHGLAVNTGELFF
cdr3_nt: TGTGCCAGCAGTGAGCACGGGCTAGCGGTGAACACCGGGGAGCTGTTTTTT

clone_size: many
j_call: TRBJ1-2
v_call: TRBV5-6
d_call: TRBD1
cdr3_aa: CASSLQGGLYGYTF
cdr3_nt: TGTGCCAGCAGCCTCCAGGGGGGGCTCTATGGCTACACCTTC

clone_size: -
j_call: TRBJ2-5
v_call: TRBV9
d_call: TRBD2
cdr3_aa: CASSVDGRNQETQYF
cdr3_nt: TGTGCCAGCAGCGTAGACGGGAGGAACCAAGAGACCCAGTACTTC

clone_size: many
j_call: TRBJ2-7
v_call: TRBV20-1
d_call: -
cdr3_aa: CSARRQVSHEQYF
cdr3_nt: TGCAGTGCTAGAAGACAGGTTAGCCACGAGCAGTACTTC

clone_size: -
j_call: TRBJ2-7
v_call: TRBV5-1
d_call: -
cdr3_aa: CASSFGGLEGSYEQYF
cdr3_nt: TGCGCCAGCAGCTTCGGTGGGCTTGAGGGCTCCTACGAGCAGTACTTC

clone_size: many
j_call: TRBJ2-5
v_call: TRBV6-1
d_call: -
cdr3_aa: CASSGEGSKGLETQYF
cdr3_nt: TGTGCCAGCAGCGGAGAGGGGTCCAAGGGATTAGAGACCCAGTACTTC

clone_size: many
j_call: TRBJ2-2
v_call: TRBV6-1
d_call: -
cdr3_aa: CASRTTAASNTGELFF
cdr3_nt: TGTGCCAGCAGGACGACTGCAGCTTCGAACACCGGGGAGCTGTTTTTT

clone_size: many
j_call: TRBJ1-3
v_call: TRBV5-1
d_call: -
cdr3_aa: CASSEDSFSGNTIYF
cdr3_nt: TGCGCCAGCAGCGAGGACAGTTTCTCTGGAAACACCATATATTTT

clone_size: once
j_call: TRBJ1-6
v_call: TRBV19
d_call: TRBD1
cdr3_aa: CASSLGQGANNSPLHF
cdr3_nt: TGTGCCAGTAGCCTTGGACAGGGGGCGAATAATTCACCCCTCCACTTT

clone_size: -
j_call: TRBJ2-5
v_call: TRBV2
d_call: -
cdr3_aa: CASRILGEETQYF
cdr3_nt: TGTGCCAGCAGGATACTAGGGGAGGAGACCCAGTACTTC

clone_size: many
j_call: TRBJ1-3
v_call: TRBV18
d_call: -
cdr3_aa: CASSPSGDSGNTIYF
cdr3_nt: TGTGCCAGCTCGCCCTCAGGGGACTCTGGAAACACCATATATTTT

clone_size: few
j_call: TRBJ1-2
v_call: TRBV19
d_call: -
cdr3_aa: CASSKTQSLGAGVSGYTF
cdr3_nt: TGTGCCAGTAGTAAAACGCAGTCCCTCGGGGCAGGAGTAAGTGGCTACACCTTC

clone_size: few
j_call: TRBJ2-5
v_call: TRBV28
d_call: TRBD2
cdr3_aa: CASSSGLAGGVEETQYF
cdr3_nt: TGTGCCAGCAGTTCCGGACTAGCGGGGGGGGTCGAGGAGACCCAGTACTTC

clone_size: many
j_call: TRBJ2-7
v_call: TRBV28
d_call: -
cdr3_aa: CASSSNPLEQYF
cdr3_nt: TGTGCCAGCAGTTCGAATCCCCTCGAGCAGTACTTC

clone_size: many
j_call: TRBJ1-5
v_call: TRBV6-5
d_call: -
cdr3_aa: CASSYSGETGNQPQHF
cdr3_nt: TGTGCCAGCAGTTACTCAGGGGAGACGGGCAATCAGCCCCAGCATTTT

clone_size: many
j_call: TRBJ2-7
v_call: TRBV5-1
d_call: TRBD2
cdr3_aa: CASSNQRGNYEQYF
cdr3_nt: TGCGCCAGCAGCAACCAGCGGGGGAACTACGAGCAGTACTTC

clone_size: many
j_call: TRBJ1-1
v_call: TRBV6-4
d_call: -
cdr3_aa: CASSDLGTFLNTEAFF
cdr3_nt: TGTGCCAGCAGTGACTTGGGGACATTTCTGAACACTGAAGCTTTCTTT

clone_size: many
j_call: TRBJ2-7
v_call: TRBV2
d_call: TRBD1
cdr3_aa: CASHTPIDRGNEQYF
cdr3_nt: TGTGCCAGCCACACCCCAATCGACAGGGGTAACGAGCAGTACTTC

clone_size: many
j_call: TRBJ1-1
v_call: TRBV6-5
d_call: TRBD1
cdr3_aa: CASSTSGTGGGKTKNTEAFF
cdr3_nt: TGTGCCAGCAGTACATCCGGGACAGGGGGTGGCAAGACAAAGAACACTGAAGCTTTCTTT